This T cell receptor (beta chain) was obtained from a study of blood T cells in healthy people across ages. Comment on this clonotype: What it recognizes is unknown.

CDR3 length: 15 amino acids. Trimming shortened V by 5 bases and J by 6 bases, and 14 bases separated the two germline ends. CDR1 and CDR2 from the germline V gene are SGHTA and FQGNSA. Whole-study results and caveats: Whereas aged donors had fewer naive CD4+ cells, long-lived donors had more of them and higher diversity. Diversity was estimated from one million T cells, and these estimates were considered underestimates. Correlation between TCR beta diversity and naive T cell percentage was strong.

Primers used in a second PCR of about 7 to 12 cycles were a sample-barcoded 5' primer and a J-beta primer mix. A template-switch adaptor that had 12 random nucleotides put a tag on each cDNA molecule. One entry per CDR3 protein results from TCRdb running MiXCR on the 5' RACE reads. The data hold about 1.1 million distinct CDR3 sequences, with 35% to 40% observed a single time. This TCR was sampled from a man aged 18-30 years in good health. The sample consisted of blood. This chain joins TRBV7-2 and TRBJ1-6, with a weak D call TRBD1 (6 bases). CDR3 sequence (DNA): TGTGCCAGCAGCCGAGAGGCGGACAGTAATTCACCCCTCCACTTT. Its protein product is CASSREADSNSPLHF.